This T cell receptor beta chain was obtained from a study of blood T cell repertoires in COVID-19 (dated by TCRdb to about 2020). Broadly, across the study: The collaborator samples originated in the United States, Italy and Spain and spanned the acute and convalescent phases of COVID-19. The prospective study material was composed of cDNA or gDNA derived from T cells, B-cell-depleted T cells, or PBMCs. Deeply sampled blood TCRbeta repertoires from subjects exposed to, actively infected with, or recovered from COVID-19 were included in the dataset. A freely available public database, intended as a resource for researchers studying the immune response to SARS-CoV-2, is where the repertoires were released. The samples were drawn from the first 160 participants of the ongoing ImmuneRACE study and from 1,254 subjects provided by 6 global collaborators. Nearly every sample came with metadata listing a de-identified subject ID, COVID-19 status, age in years and sex. Where HLA class I and class II types were available, the types were taken from metadata supplied by the sample provider, not from assay-based typing.

General study outcomes and caveats: The amount of clinical and demographic metadata varied by source and participant and was provided uncurated.

At the junction V is shortened by 2 bases and J by 11 bases; bases outside the gene matches: 12. The germline V gene provides CDR1 MNHEY and CDR2 SVGAGI. From its cysteine to its phenylalanine, the CDR3 spans 15 amino acids. Of all the DNA, just the CDR3 is kept, 45 bases in frame from base 1. In regard to this clone: Its antigen target is currently unknown. No much larger clone exists at a distance of one base, and base qualities are not known.

The immunoSEQ Assay, a bias-controlled multiplex PCR, was used to amplify TCRbeta CDR3 regions from genomic DNA. In the authors' own workflow: The number of nucleated cells in each sample was estimated by amplification of reference gene primers within the assay. To quantify the absolute abundance of each unique TCRbeta CDR3 rearrangement, sequence reads were collapsed and filtered. For each sample, productive Simpson clonality was calculated as the square root of Simpson's diversity index across productive rearrangements. The source is immuneACCESS, and TCRdb retained only in-frame sequences with V and J called. Part of the clones is not carried over; for the studies checked, unresolved V genes explain less than half of this, and the remainder is unexplained. V, J and clone size reflect that table, while D and trimming were determined from the DNA. The sample includes about 380,000 clones, with around 90% observed a single time. The ten largest account for around 6.3% of the sample.

The collaborating institutions used their own protocols to collect whole blood in K2EDTA tubes. For TCRbeta analysis, collaborators shipped samples as frozen whole blood, isolated PBMCs, or DNA extracted from either of those sample types. Sequencing was done on a sample of peripheral blood. This TCR derives from a man younger than 35 with active or convalescent COVID-19. The V and J genes are TRBV6-5 and TRBJ1-1, and TRBD1 aligns with 9 junction nucleotides. The CDR3 protein is CASSYGLWGQGLAFF. The DNA sequence is as follows: TGTGCCAGCAGTTACGGTCTCTGGGGACAGGGCTTGGCTTTCTTT.